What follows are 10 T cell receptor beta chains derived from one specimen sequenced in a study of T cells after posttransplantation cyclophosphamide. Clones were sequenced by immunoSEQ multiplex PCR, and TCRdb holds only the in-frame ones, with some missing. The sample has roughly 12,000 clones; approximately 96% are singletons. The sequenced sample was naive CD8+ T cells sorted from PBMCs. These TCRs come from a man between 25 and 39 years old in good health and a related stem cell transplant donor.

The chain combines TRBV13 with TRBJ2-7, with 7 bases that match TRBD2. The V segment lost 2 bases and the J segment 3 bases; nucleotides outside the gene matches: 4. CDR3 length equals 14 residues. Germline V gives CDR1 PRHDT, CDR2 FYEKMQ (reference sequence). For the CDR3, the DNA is TGTGCCAGCAGCTTAAACGGGGGGAGCTACGAGCAGTACTTC. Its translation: CASSLNGGSYEQYF.

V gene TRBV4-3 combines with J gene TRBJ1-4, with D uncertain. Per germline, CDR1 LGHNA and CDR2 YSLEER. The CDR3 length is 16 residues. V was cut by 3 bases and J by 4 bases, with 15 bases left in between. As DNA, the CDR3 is TGCGCCAGCAGCCACCGGGGTGCGCAATATAATGAAAAACTGTTTTTT. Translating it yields CASSHRGAQYNEKLFF.

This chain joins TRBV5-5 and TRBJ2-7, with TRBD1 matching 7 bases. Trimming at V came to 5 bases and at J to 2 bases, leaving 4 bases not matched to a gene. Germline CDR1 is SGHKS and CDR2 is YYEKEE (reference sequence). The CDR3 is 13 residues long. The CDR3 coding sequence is TGTGCCAGCAGACCGACAGGGACCTACGAGCAGTACTTC. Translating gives CASRPTGTYEQYF. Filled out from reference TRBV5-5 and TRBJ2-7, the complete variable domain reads DAGVTQSPTHLIKTRGQQVTLRCSPISGHKSVSWYQQVLGQGPQFIFQYYEKEERGRGNFPDRFSARQFPNYSSELNVNALLLGDSALYLCASRPTGTYEQYFGPGTRLTVT.

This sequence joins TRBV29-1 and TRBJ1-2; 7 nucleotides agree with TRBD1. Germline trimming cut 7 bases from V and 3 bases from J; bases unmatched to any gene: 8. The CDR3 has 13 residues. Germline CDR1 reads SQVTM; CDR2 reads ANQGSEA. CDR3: CSAPDRADYGYTF. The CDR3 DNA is TGCAGCGCCCCCGACAGGGCCGACTATGGCTACACCTTC.

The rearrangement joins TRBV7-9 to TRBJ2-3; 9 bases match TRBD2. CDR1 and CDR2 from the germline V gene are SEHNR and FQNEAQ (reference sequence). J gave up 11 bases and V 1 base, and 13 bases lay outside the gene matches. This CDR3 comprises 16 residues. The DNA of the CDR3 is TGTGCCAGCAGCTTAGTGAGCGGCGGCGGGGGGGCTTTGCAGTATTTT. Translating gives CASSLVSGGGGALQYF.

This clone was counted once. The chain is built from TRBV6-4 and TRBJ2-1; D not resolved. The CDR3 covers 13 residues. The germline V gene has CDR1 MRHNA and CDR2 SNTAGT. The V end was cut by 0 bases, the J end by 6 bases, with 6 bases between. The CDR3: CASSDSNSNEQFF. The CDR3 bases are TGTGCCAGCAGTGACTCGAATAGCAATGAGCAGTTCTTC.

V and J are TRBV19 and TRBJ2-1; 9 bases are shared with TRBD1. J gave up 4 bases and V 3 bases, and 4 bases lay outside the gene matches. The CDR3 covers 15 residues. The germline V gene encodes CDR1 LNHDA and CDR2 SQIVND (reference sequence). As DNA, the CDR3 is TGTGCCAGTAGTATCTCCGGGACAGGGTACAATGAGCAGTTCTTC. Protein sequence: CASSISGTGYNEQFF.

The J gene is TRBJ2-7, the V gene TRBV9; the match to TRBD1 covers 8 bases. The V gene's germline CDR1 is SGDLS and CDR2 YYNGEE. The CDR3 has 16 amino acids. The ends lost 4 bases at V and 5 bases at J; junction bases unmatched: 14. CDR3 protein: CASSPGDRPGFNEQYF. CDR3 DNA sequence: TGTGCCAGCAGCCCGGGGGACAGGCCTGGTTTTAACGAGCAGTACTTC.

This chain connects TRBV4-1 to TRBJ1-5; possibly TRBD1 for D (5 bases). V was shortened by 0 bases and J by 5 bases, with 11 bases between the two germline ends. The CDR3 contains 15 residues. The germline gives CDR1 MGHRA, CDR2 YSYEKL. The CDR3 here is CASSQDLRVYQPQHF. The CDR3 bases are TGCGCCAGCAGCCAAGATCTCAGGGTTTATCAGCCCCAGCATTTT.

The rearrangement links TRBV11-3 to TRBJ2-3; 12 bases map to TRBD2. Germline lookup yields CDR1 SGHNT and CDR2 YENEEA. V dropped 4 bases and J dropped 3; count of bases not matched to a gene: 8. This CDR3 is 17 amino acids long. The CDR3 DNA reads TGTGCCAGCAGCTCCAGGACTAGCGGGGAGGGGACAGATACGCAGTATTTT. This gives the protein CASSSRTSGEGTDTQYF.